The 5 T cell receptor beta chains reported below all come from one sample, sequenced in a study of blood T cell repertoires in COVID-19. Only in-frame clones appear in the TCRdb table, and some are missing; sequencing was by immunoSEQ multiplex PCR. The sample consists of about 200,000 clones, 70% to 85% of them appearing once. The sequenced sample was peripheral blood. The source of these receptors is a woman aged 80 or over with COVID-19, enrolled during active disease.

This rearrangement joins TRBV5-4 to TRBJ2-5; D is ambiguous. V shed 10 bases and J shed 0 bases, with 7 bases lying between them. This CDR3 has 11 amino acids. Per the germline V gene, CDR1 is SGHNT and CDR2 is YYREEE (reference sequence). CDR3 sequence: CAAQYQETQYF. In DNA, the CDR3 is TGTGCCGCCCAGTACCAAGAGACCCAGTACTTC.

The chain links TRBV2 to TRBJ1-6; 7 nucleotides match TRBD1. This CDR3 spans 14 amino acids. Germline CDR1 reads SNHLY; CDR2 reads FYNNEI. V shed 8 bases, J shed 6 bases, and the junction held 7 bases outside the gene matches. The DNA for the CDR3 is TGTGCCAGCGGGGCGGGGACAGCTAATTCACCCCTCCACTTT. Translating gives CASGAGTANSPLHF. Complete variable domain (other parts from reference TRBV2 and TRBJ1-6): EPEVTQTPSHQVTQMGQEVILRCVPISNHLYFYWYRQILGQKVEFLVSFYNNEISEKSEIFDDQFSVERPDGSNFTLKIRSTKLEDSAMYFCASGAGTANSPLHFGNGTRLTVT.

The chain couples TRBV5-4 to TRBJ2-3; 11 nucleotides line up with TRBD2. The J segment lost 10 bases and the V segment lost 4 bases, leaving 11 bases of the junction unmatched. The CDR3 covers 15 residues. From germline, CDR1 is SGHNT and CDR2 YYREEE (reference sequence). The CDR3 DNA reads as TGTGCCAGCAGCCGTAGCGGGGGGGTCCCCTCGGCGCAGTATTTT. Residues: CASSRSGGVPSAQYF.

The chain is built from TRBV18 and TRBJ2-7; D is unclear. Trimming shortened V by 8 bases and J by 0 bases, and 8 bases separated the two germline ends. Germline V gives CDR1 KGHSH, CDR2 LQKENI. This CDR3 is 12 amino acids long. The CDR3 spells CASAESSYEQYF. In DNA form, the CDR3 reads TGTGCCAGCGCCGAGAGCTCCTACGAGCAGTACTTC.

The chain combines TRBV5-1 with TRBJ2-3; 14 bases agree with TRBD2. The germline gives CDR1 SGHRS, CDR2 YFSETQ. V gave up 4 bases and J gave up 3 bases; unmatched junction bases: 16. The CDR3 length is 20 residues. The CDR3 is CASSPRTSGGPPQSTDTQYF. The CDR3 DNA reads TGCGCCAGCAGCCCCCGGACTAGCGGGGGGCCGCCTCAATCGACAGATACGCAGTATTTT.